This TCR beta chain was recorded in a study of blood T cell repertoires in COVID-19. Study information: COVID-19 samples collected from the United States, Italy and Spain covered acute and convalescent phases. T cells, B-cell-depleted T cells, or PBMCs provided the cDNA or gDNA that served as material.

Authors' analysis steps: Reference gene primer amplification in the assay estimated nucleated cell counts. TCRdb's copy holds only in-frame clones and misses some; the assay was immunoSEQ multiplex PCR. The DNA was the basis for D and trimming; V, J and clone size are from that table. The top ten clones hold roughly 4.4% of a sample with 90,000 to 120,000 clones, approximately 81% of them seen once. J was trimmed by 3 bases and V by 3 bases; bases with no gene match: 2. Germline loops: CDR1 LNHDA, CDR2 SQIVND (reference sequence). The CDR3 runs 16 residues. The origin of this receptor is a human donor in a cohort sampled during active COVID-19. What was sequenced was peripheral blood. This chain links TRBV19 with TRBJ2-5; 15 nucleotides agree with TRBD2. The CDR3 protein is CASSIRTSGREETQYF. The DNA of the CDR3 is TGTGCCAGTAGTATCAGGACTAGCGGGAGGGAAGAGACCCAGTACTTC.